This TCR beta chain was documented in a study of T cells in Graves' hyperthyroidism and ophthalmopathy. Whole-study results and caveats: Median prediction lead before ophthalmopathy onset was six to eight months with the model.

This clonotype was picked up a small number of times. What it recognizes is unknown. This may stem from a read error, because a much larger clone lies one nucleotide away. Amplification yielded TCR beta CDR3 regions, with RNA transcripts as the source. The TCR CDR3 first-round RT-PCR relied on the HTBI primer set. TCRdb analysed the multiplex PCR reads with MiXCR anew, one entry per CDR3 protein. The sample includes approximately 610,000 distinct CDR3 sequences, around 15% seen only once; the top ten take around 4.1%. Duration under 3 months, a NOSPECS grade of at least 4, and a Clinical Activity Score of at least 3 characterized the ophthalmopathy patients. Exclusions: uncontrolled infection, other autoimmune disease, pregnancy, lactation. The CDR3 is 11 amino acids. Between the trimmed V and J ends, which lost 5 bases and 7 bases, there was a span of 9 bases.

The clonotype was recovered from a woman between 40 and 50 years old with Graves' ophthalmopathy. The chain has TRBV12-3 or TRBV12-4 and TRBJ2-7; no clear D gene. Material: blood. This chain's CDR3 is CASSAMSEQYF. As DNA, the CDR3 is TGTGCCAGCAGTGCTATGAGTGAGCAGTACTTC.